This T cell receptor beta chain appears in the sequencing data of a study of long-term antiretroviral therapy in people with HIV. Study-level information: Samples collected earliest predate the 2015 immediate-ART recommendation by about a decade.

They ran version v3.0 of the immunoSEQ assay at survey level. The protocol was immunoSEQ multiplex PCR, while the TCRdb copy is restricted to in-frame clones and leaves out a portion. This sample has under 20,000 clones, with 78% found just once. The CDR3 sequence is 14 residues long. The germline V gene has CDR1 LNHDA and CDR2 SQIVND (reference sequence). The ends were cut back, 1 base at V and 3 bases at J, with 6 bases in the middle. The material sequenced was unsorted PBMCs, taken 0.3 years after starting antiretroviral therapy. The receptor was isolated from a woman aged 45-65 years with HIV. The chain combines TRBV19 with TRBJ2-2, with unresolved D. As DNA, the CDR3 is TGTGCCAGTAGTATAGCTGGGTACACCGGGGAGCTGTTTTTT. It specifies CASSIAGYTGELFF.